This T cell receptor (beta chain) was sequenced in a study of Tregs in tolerant kidney transplant recipients (dated by TCRdb to between 2017 and 2020). About the full investigation: Related donors were used in the transplants with nonmyeloablative bone marrow transplantation, and mixed chimerism was transient in the human trials. The study used TCRbeta sequencing to identify donor-specific regulatory T cells before combined kidney and bone marrow transplantation, then tracked those cells after transplant.

About this clone itself: What this receptor recognizes is not known. The sequence runs out 3 residues before the end of the CDR3; the remainder is reconstructed from the germline J gene.

Genomic DNA was extracted from sorted cells with the QIAGEN DNeasy Blood and Tissue Kit for TCRbeta CDR3 sequencing. Through immunoSEQ, high-throughput TCRbeta CDR3 sequencing was done commercially, including PCR amplification with internal controls and bias correction. On the study's bioinformatics: Unique productive TCRbeta sequences were defined by CDR3 nucleotide sequence where primers matched, and otherwise by CDR3 amino acid sequence together with Vbeta and Jbeta genes. To correct sorting error, sequences shared between sorted populations at a frequency ratio of 2:1 or less were removed; the rest were assigned to the higher population. A sequence counted as donor-reactive if, in CFSE-low cells, the sequence had a frequency of at least 0.01% and was expanded at least 5-fold compared with unstimulated cells. Repertoire divergence was quantified by Jensen-Shannon divergence using the top 100 TCRbeta sequences ranked by frequency. For samples with multiple sequencing runs, sorting error was corrected separately for each run before the runs were pooled. This is the immuneACCESS table as TCRdb keeps it, with only in-frame sequences that have V and J called. A part of the clones is gone; compared with another copy, unresolved V genes explain less than half, and the rest is unexplained. D and trimming come from the DNA, and the V and J calls and clone size come from that table. The sample table includes approximately 50,000 clones. Of the sample, approximately 0.78% falls within the top ten clones.

What the work shows at the level of the full study, not this receptor alone: Biological reproducibility was not directly assessed, although technical replication error appeared to be minimal. Expanding Tregs with activated donor B cells appeared to identify the most biologically relevant and donor-specific TCRbeta repertoire. For some patients the PCR primers changed over time, which made it impossible to compare the samples from those patients at the nucleotide level. Because only a small number of patients were included, the study had limitations, and the results will need to be validated in larger populations as well as under other immunosuppression protocols. Donor-specific Treg expansion exceeded global Treg expansion in tolerant patients, suggesting antigen-driven rather than nonspecific expansion.

This specimen's time point label, per the study, means: blood sample drawn before combined kidney and bone marrow transplant. Thawed PBMCs were FACS-sorted into unstimulated Tregs (CD4+CD25+CD127-), CD4+ non-Tregs (CD4+CD25-), CD4 cells and CD8 cells. The patients were 4 recipients of combined kidney and bone marrow transplants from the ITN036ST trial, and samples were available only for these trial subjects. Healthy control blood was processed by Ficoll density gradient to PBMCs and cryopreserved; patient PBMCs were collected before and after transplant. From cysteine to phenylalanine, the CDR3 is 17 amino acids long. The DNA covers only part of the CDR3, 42 bases in frame from base 1. CDR1 and CDR2, per the germline V gene, are SGHRS and YFSETQ. Here V drops 0 bases and J drops 4 bases, and the junction holds 12 bases not matched to any gene.

This chain joins TRBV5-1 to TRBJ2-7, and TRBD2 aligns with 8 junction nucleotides. This sample comprised CD4+ T cells from blood, obtained before the transplant. This TCR came from a human donor who received a combined kidney and bone marrow transplant. The part of the CDR3 DNA that was read is TGCGCCAGCAGCTTGGGGCCCTCCGCGGGGGGCTCGTACGAG. The translation is CASSLGPSAGGSYE. The entire CDR3 is CASSLGPSAGGSYEQYF.